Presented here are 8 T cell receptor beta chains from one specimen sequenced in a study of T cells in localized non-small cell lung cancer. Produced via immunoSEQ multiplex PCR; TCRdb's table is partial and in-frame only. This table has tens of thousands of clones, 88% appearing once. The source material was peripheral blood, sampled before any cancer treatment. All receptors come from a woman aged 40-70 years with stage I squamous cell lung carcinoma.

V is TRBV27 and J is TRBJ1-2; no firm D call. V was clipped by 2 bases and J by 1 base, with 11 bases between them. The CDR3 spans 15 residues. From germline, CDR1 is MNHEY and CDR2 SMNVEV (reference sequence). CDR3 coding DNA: TGTGCCAGCAGTTTAACCCCTTATGATAACTATGGCTACACCTTC. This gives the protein CASSLTPYDNYGYTF.

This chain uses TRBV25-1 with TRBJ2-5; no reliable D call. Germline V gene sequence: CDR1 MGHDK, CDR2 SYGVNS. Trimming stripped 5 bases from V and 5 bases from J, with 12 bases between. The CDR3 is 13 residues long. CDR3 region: CASSRGMWETQYF. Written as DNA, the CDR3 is TGTGCCAGCAGTAGAGGCATGTGGGAGACCCAGTACTTC.

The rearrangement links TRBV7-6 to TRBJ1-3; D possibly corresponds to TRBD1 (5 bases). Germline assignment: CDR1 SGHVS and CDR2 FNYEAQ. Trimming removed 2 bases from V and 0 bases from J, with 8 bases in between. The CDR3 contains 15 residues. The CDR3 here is CASSLLGVSGNTIYF. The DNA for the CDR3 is TGTGCCAGCAGCTTATTAGGGGTCTCTGGAAACACCATATATTTT.

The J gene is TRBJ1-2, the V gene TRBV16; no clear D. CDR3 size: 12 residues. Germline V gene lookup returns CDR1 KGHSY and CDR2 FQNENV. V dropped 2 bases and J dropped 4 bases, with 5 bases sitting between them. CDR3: CASSQRFYGYTF. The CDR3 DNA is TGTGCCAGCAGCCAAAGATTCTATGGCTACACCTTC.

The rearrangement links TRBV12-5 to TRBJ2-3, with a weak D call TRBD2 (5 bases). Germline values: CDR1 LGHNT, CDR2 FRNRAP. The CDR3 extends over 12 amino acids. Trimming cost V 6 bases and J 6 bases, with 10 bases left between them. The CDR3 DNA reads TGTGCTAGTGGGGAATTAGCGGATACGCAGTATTTT. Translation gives CASGELADTQYF.

The CDR3 DNA reads TGTGCCAGCAGCTTAGCAACCATTCAGGGGAGCAATCAGCCCCAGCATTTT. Its protein is CASSLATIQGSNQPQHF. This chain uses TRBV7-8 with TRBJ1-5, with D maybe TRBD1 (6 bases). The germline gives CDR1 SGHVS, CDR2 FQNEAQ. Trimming left V 0 bases short and J 1 base short, with 13 bases between. The CDR3 has 17 amino acids.

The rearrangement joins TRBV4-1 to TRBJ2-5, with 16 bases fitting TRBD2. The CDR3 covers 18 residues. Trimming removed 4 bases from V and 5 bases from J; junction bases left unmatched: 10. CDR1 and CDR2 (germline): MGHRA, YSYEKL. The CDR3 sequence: CASSRFGTSGGAGETQYF. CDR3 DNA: TGCGCCAGCAGCCGATTTGGGACTAGCGGGGGGGCAGGTGAGACCCAGTACTTC.

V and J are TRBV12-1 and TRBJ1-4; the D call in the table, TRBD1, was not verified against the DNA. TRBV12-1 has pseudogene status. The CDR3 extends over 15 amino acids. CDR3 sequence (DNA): TGTGCCAGCAGCCGCCGGGACAGTCGTAATGAAAAACTGTTTTTT. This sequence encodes CASSRRDSRNEKLFF.